This entry lists 20 T cell receptor beta chains sequenced from one sample in a study of blood T cell repertoires in COVID-19. Profiled with immunoSEQ multiplex PCR; TCRdb holds only in-frame clones, not every one. Of 150,000 or so clones in the sample, about 80% were seen once. The specimen sequenced was peripheral blood. The origin of the receptors is a man between 65 and 85 years old who had recovered from COVID-19.

V usage is TRBV7-2 and J usage is TRBJ1-5; 10 nucleotides line up with TRBD1. V was clipped by 4 bases and J by 4 bases; unmatched bases: 1. The V gene's germline CDR1 is SGHTA and CDR2 FQGNSA. The CDR3 consists of 14 residues. The chain's CDR3 is CASSSDRGNQPQHF. In DNA, the CDR3 is TGTGCCAGCAGCTCGGACAGGGGGAATCAGCCCCAGCATTTT.

In this sample, this clone turned up once. The chain combines TRBV27 with TRBJ2-1, with 10 nucleotides matching TRBD1. The CDR3 has 14 amino acids. Per germline, CDR1 MNHEY and CDR2 SMNVEV (reference sequence). Trimming removed 5 bases from V and 4 bases from J; junction bases left unmatched: 2. CDR3 bases: TGTGCCAGCAGTCCGGGACAGGGGTACAATGAGCAGTTCTTC. The encoded protein is CASSPGQGYNEQFF.

This chain links TRBV6-5 with TRBJ2-4; 8 bases match TRBD2. Germline V gene sequence: CDR1 MNHEY, CDR2 SVGAGI. This CDR3 is 15 amino acids long. V shed 6 bases and J 3 bases; nucleotides not matched to a gene: 7. The CDR3 protein is CASSARGAVKNIQYF. The CDR3 DNA reads TGTGCCAGCAGCGCGCGGGGGGCGGTCAAAAACATTCAGTACTTC.

The chain couples TRBV7-3 to TRBJ1-1, with a tentative D call TRBD1 (6 bases). Germline loops: CDR1 SGHTA, CDR2 FQGTGA. This CDR3 has 15 amino acids. The V end lost 1 base, the J end lost 1 base, and 10 bases lay between the germline ends. For the CDR3, the DNA is TGTGCCAGCAGCTTAATGGGGGCCACGAACACTGAAGCTTTCTTT. Amino acid sequence: CASSLMGATNTEAFF. The full variable domain, with the rest looked up from reference TRBV7-3 and TRBJ1-1, is GAGVSQTPSNKVTEKGKYVELRCDPISGHTALYWYRQSLGQGPEFLIYFQGTGAADDSGLPNDRFFAVRPEGSVSTLKIQRTERGDSAVYLCASSLMGATNTEAFFGQGTRLTVV.

The chain uses TRBV4-1 and TRBJ2-1, with a tentative D call TRBD1 (6 bases). V was cut by 0 bases and J by 5 bases, with 14 bases left in between. CDR1 and CDR2 (germline): MGHRA, YSYEKL. This CDR3 has 16 residues. Written as DNA, the CDR3 is TGCGCCAGCAGCCAAGACATAGACAGGCTCAACAATGAGCAGTTCTTC. It yields the protein CASSQDIDRLNNEQFF.

V usage is TRBV7-9 and J usage is TRBJ1-4, with 10 nucleotides matching TRBD1. The V gene's germline CDR1 is SEHNR and CDR2 FQNEAQ (reference sequence). V shed 5 bases, J shed 8 bases, and the junction held 14 bases outside the gene matches. The CDR3 length is 17 residues. This CDR3 is CASSPSRGQGRWEKLFF. The CDR3 region has the DNA TGTGCCAGCAGCCCGTCCCGGGGACAGGGGCGCTGGGAAAAACTGTTTTTT.

The V and J genes are TRBV7-2 and TRBJ2-2, with a tentative D call TRBD1 (6 bases). The germline V gene encodes CDR1 SGHTA and CDR2 FQGNSA. The CDR3 contains 14 residues. Deletions cut 1 base from V and 7 bases from J, with 10 bases between. CDR3 bases: TGTGCCAGCAGCTTAGTCTCCAGGGGCGGGGAGCTGTTTTTT. It is translated as CASSLVSRGGELFF. The whole variable domain, remainder taken from reference TRBV7-2 and TRBJ2-2, is GAGVSQSPSNKVTEKGKDVELRCDPISGHTALYWYRQSLGQGLEFLIYFQGNSAPDKSGLPSDRFSAERTGGSVSTLTIQRTQQEDSAVYLCASSLVSRGGELFFGEGSRLTVL.

V gene TRBV11-2 combines with J gene TRBJ2-3, with 12 bases lining up with TRBD2. The ends lost 5 bases at V and 7 bases at J; junction bases unmatched: 10. Germline V gene sequence: CDR1 SGHAT, CDR2 FQNNGV. The length of the CDR3 is 16 residues. The CDR3 here is CASSTILAGGRHTQYF. CDR3 nucleotides: TGTGCCAGCAGCACGATCCTAGCGGGAGGGCGACATACGCAGTATTTT.

This clone was counted a single time. The chain joins TRBV2 to TRBJ2-1, with TRBD2 identical over 12 bases. The CDR3 totals 15 residues. Per the germline V gene, CDR1 is SNHLY and CDR2 is FYNNEI. V was clipped by 8 bases and J by 4 bases; unmatched bases: 6. CDR3 nucleotide sequence: TGTGCCAGCGGGCGGACTAGCGGGACTTACAATGAGCAGTTCTTC. This sequence encodes CASGRTSGTYNEQFF.

The chain has TRBV7-9 and TRBJ2-3; D remains ambiguous. Germline V gene lookup returns CDR1 SEHNR and CDR2 FQNEAQ (reference sequence). CDR3 length: 14 amino acids. The germline V and J ends were trimmed by 1 base and 3 bases, with 8 bases remaining between them. CDR3: CASSLDPATDTQYF. CDR3 sequence (DNA): TGTGCCAGCAGCTTAGATCCAGCGACAGATACGCAGTATTTT.

The chain joins TRBV6-1 to TRBJ1-2, with TRBD1 identical over 10 bases. Germline values: CDR1 MNHNS, CDR2 SASEGT. This CDR3 is built from 17 residues. J lost 4 bases, V lost 1 base, and 9 bases had no gene match. CDR3 nucleotide sequence: TGTGCCAGCAGTGAAGGACAGTGGACAGGGGGTATCTATGGCTACACCTTC. Its translation: CASSEGQWTGGIYGYTF.

This clone was seen only once. The chain joins TRBV30 to TRBJ2-7; a possible D gene is TRBD1 (5 bases). Trimming cost V 5 bases and J 0 bases, with 8 bases left between them. The CDR3 covers 12 residues. Germline V gives CDR1 GTSNPN, CDR2 SVGIG (reference sequence). CDR3 amino acids: CAWAGFSYEQYF. Here the CDR3 DNA reads TGTGCCTGGGCAGGGTTCTCCTACGAGCAGTACTTC.

The chain is built from TRBV28 and TRBJ2-7; 11 bases are a match to TRBD1. Per the germline V gene, CDR1 is MDHEN and CDR2 is SYDVKM. The CDR3 covers 13 residues. With 8 bases clipped from V and 4 bases from J, the junction kept 4 bases outside the gene matches. CDR3 nucleotides: TGTGCCAGCGAAGGGACAGGGGGGTACGAGCAGTACTTC. Protein: CASEGTGGYEQYF.

V is TRBV11-2 and J is TRBJ2-2; 15 bases fit TRBD2. The V and J ends lost 5 bases and 4 bases, in that order; junction bases with no gene match: 11. This CDR3 is 19 amino acids long. Germline assignment: CDR1 SGHAT and CDR2 FQNNGV. The CDR3 here is CASSPSPGLAGGRTGELFF. CDR3 in DNA: TGTGCCAGCAGCCCCTCCCCGGGACTAGCGGGAGGACGCACCGGGGAGCTGTTTTTT.

The chain uses TRBV3-1 (or the pseudogene TRBV3-2) and TRBJ1-1, with D maybe TRBD1 (6 bases). The CDR3 has 13 amino acids. Germline CDR1 reads LGHDT; CDR2 reads YNNKEL (reference sequence). V lost 2 bases to trimming and J lost 7 bases, with 11 bases between them. This CDR3 is CASSQTQQGEAFF. The CDR3 DNA sequence: TGTGCCAGCAGCCAAACGCAACAGGGTGAAGCTTTCTTT.

The J gene is TRBJ2-1, the V gene TRBV7-9; D is perhaps TRBD2 (5 bases). This CDR3 has 15 residues. CDR1 SEHNR and CDR2 FQNEAQ come from the germline V gene (reference sequence). V dropped 3 bases and J dropped 6 bases, with 15 bases sitting between them. CDR3 amino acids: CASSFRGSSGNEQFF. CDR3 nucleotides: TGTGCCAGCAGCTTCCGGGGATCGTCGGGCAATGAGCAGTTCTTC.

The chain combines TRBV27 with TRBJ1-5, with TRBD1 matching 7 bases. CDR3 length: 15 amino acids. The germline gives CDR1 MNHEY, CDR2 SMNVEV (reference sequence). The ends lost 8 bases at V and 6 bases at J; junction bases unmatched: 13. This CDR3 is CASAPSRTGGQPQHF. CDR3 in DNA: TGTGCCAGCGCCCCGTCTCGGACAGGCGGTCAGCCCCAGCATTTT.

The rearrangement joins TRBV4-2 to TRBJ1-1; D may be TRBD1 (6 bases). Germline V gene data show CDR1 as LGHNA and CDR2 as YNFKEQ. Trimming took off 2 bases at V and 3 bases at J, with 22 bases between the two ends. CDR3 length: 18 residues. The CDR3 loop reads CASSQTRLRTGRDTEAFF. The CDR3 region has the DNA TGTGCCAGCAGCCAAACAAGATTACGTACAGGGAGGGACACTGAAGCTTTCTTT.

The CDR3 here is CASSLGVSTGGIGDTQYF. CDR3 nucleotides: TGCGCCAGCAGCTTGGGGGTTTCGACAGGGGGCATAGGAGATACGCAGTATTTT. The V gene is TRBV5-1, the J gene TRBJ2-3, with TRBD1 identical over 10 bases. Germline assignment: CDR1 SGHRS and CDR2 YFSETQ. The CDR3 length is 18 residues. The V gene end was trimmed by 0 bases and the J gene end by 5 bases; junction bases not matched to a gene: 12.

The chain employs TRBV28 and TRBJ1-5; weak D call: TRBD1 (5 bases). Germline V gives CDR1 MDHEN, CDR2 SYDVKM. The CDR3 is made up of 14 amino acids. Trimming removed 7 bases from V and 6 bases from J, with 16 bases in between. The CDR3 reads CASTQGQVFQPQHF. CDR3 DNA sequence: TGTGCCAGCACCCAGGGTCAGGTCTTTCAGCCCCAGCATTTT.